The 10 T cell receptor beta chains below were found in one sample sequenced in a study of blood T cell repertoires in COVID-19. Profiling relied on immunoSEQ multiplex PCR, and the TCRdb table lists in-frame clones only, not all of them. The sample records about 100,000 clones, 90% being singletons. Sample: peripheral blood. The receptors were gathered from a man in his forties or fifties with acute or convalescent COVID-19.

V is TRBV2 and J is TRBJ2-6; 9 nucleotides match TRBD1. The germline V gene has CDR1 SNHLY and CDR2 FYNNEI. The length of the CDR3 is 16 residues. J was trimmed by 0 bases and V by 8 bases; bases with no gene match: 5. The CDR3 here is CASGGQGYSGANVLTF. The DNA for the CDR3 is TGTGCCAGCGGGGGACAGGGTTACTCTGGGGCCAACGTCCTGACTTTC. The full variable domain, rest sourced from reference TRBV2 and TRBJ2-6, is EPEVTQTPSHQVTQMGQEVILRCVPISNHLYFYWYRQILGQKVEFLVSFYNNEISEKSEIFDDQFSVERPDGSNFTLKIRSTKLEDSAMYFCASGGQGYSGANVLTFGAGSRLTVL.

This clone was detected only once. V and J are TRBV7-8 and TRBJ1-2; D is unresolved. The CDR3 sequence is 15 residues long. Germline V CDR1 and CDR2: SGHVS, FQNEAQ. V was pared by 5 bases and J by 5 bases, with 18 bases between. For the CDR3, the DNA is TGTGCCAGCAGCAAAGAGCGGACCGGTGTTTATGGCTACACCTTC. This translates into CASSKERTGVYGYTF.

The chain recombines TRBV30 with TRBJ2-6, with TRBD1 identical over 8 bases. CDR1 GTSNPN and CDR2 SVGIG come from the germline V gene (reference sequence). Trimming cost V 3 bases and J 0 bases; bases outside gene matches: 10. This CDR3 comprises 18 residues. The CDR3 coding sequence is TGTGCCTGGAGGGGACCCGGGACAGGTATCTCTGGGGCCAACGTCCTGACTTTC. Translation gives CAWRGPGTGISGANVLTF.

V gene TRBV18 combines with J gene TRBJ1-1; no definite D call. Germline lookup yields CDR1 KGHSH and CDR2 LQKENI. V lost 3 bases and J lost 8, with 13 bases in between. The CDR3 has 13 amino acids. CDR3 DNA: TGTGCCAGCTCACCCGCGTTAGAAAAAGAAGCTTTCTTT. Protein: CASSPALEKEAFF.

The rearrangement joins TRBV14 to TRBJ1-2; 9 bases match TRBD1. The CDR3 extends over 15 amino acids. Unmatched junction bases numbered 4, after V lost 0 bases and J lost 5 bases. Germline V gene lookup returns CDR1 SGHDN and CDR2 FVKESK. CDR3 sequence reads: CASSQDYRGRYGYTF. The CDR3 region has the DNA TGTGCCAGCAGCCAAGATTACAGGGGGCGATATGGCTACACCTTC.

This chain joins TRBV25-1 and TRBJ1-6; 9 positions agree with TRBD1. Germline V gene lookup returns CDR1 MGHDK and CDR2 SYGVNS. The CDR3 runs 15 residues. V trimming: 4 bases; J trimming: 6 bases; junction bases outside the gene matches: 4. The CDR3 region has the DNA TGTGCCAGCAGTGCTCCGACAGGGGGTAATTCACCCCTCCACTTT. Translated, it gives CASSAPTGGNSPLHF.

The chain links TRBV5-4 to TRBJ2-1; 8 bases fit TRBD1. The CDR3 has 19 amino acids. Germline-derived CDR1 and CDR2 are SGHNT and YYREEE (reference sequence). After removal of 4 bases from V and 3 bases from J, the junction contained 18 bases not matched to a gene. The CDR3 nucleotides read TGTGCCAGCAGCCCCGGAACTGGCGCAGGACAGGGAGGCTACAATGAGCAGTTCTTC. It codes for CASSPGTGAGQGGYNEQFF. Based on the CDR3 plus reference TRBV5-4 and TRBJ2-1, the full variable domain is ETGVTQSPTHLIKTRGQQVTLRCSSQSGHNTVSWYQQALGQGPQFIFQYYREEENGRGNFPPRFSGLQFPNYSSELNVNALELDDSALYLCASSPGTGAGQGGYNEQFFGPGTRLTVL.

CDR3 region: CASSFGQGDTEAFF. The CDR3 nucleotides are TGTGCCAGCAGTTTCGGACAGGGCGATACTGAAGCTTTCTTT. The chain has TRBV6-6 and TRBJ1-1; 8 nucleotides line up with TRBD1. The junction had 6 bases not matched to a gene; V was cut back by 4 bases and J by 5 bases. Germline V gives CDR1 MNHNY, CDR2 SVGAGI (reference sequence). The CDR3 contains 14 residues.

The chain has TRBV9 and TRBJ2-5; 11 bases fit TRBD2. Germline V gene lookup returns CDR1 SGDLS and CDR2 YYNGEE. The CDR3 totals 17 residues. Losses at the gene ends were 0 bases for V and 0 bases for J; bases not matched to a gene: 4. The CDR3 DNA reads TGTGCCAGCAGCGTAGGGGTAGCGGGAGGGTACCAAGAGACCCAGTACTTC. Translating it yields CASSVGVAGGYQETQYF.

CDR3 loop: CAIRSDRGPYGYTF. CDR3 nucleotides: TGTGCCATCAGGTCTGACAGGGGGCCATATGGCTACACCTTC. The chain carries TRBV10-3 and TRBJ1-2; 10 bases map to TRBD1. This CDR3 comprises 14 residues. Germline V gene data show CDR1 as ENHRY and CDR2 as SYGVKD. The V and J ends lost 6 bases and 5 bases, in that order; junction bases with no gene match: 6.